This T cell receptor (beta chain) emerged from a study of cytomegalovirus exposure and HLA in healthy donors. Whole-study results and caveats: Certain indistinguishable V segments, among them TRBV6-2 and TRBV6-3, were excluded.

The germline gives CDR1 MGHDK, CDR2 SYGVNS. The CDR3 is 12 residues long. The V end was cut by 7 bases, the J end by 8 bases, with 11 bases between. The PCR had 60 Vbeta and 13 Jbeta primers. In the study's own analysis: Unique TCR beta chains numbered around 80 million in a later analysis, with some 9.9 million shared. TCRdb keeps only in-frame clones here, not all; method: immunoSEQ multiplex PCR. V, J and clone size derive from that table, while D and trimming were established from the DNA sequence. The sample contains about 180,000 clones, 65% to 90% of which appear only once. As for this clone: No antigen is known for it.

Sequencing was performed on PBMCs. V is TRBV25-1 and J is TRBJ2-2; perhaps TRBD2 as D (6 bases). The sequence derives from a girl aged 2 to 10 in good health and CMV-seropositive. CDR3: CASKGDSGELFF. As DNA, the CDR3 is TGTGCCAGCAAAGGGGACTCGGGGGAGCTGTTTTTT.